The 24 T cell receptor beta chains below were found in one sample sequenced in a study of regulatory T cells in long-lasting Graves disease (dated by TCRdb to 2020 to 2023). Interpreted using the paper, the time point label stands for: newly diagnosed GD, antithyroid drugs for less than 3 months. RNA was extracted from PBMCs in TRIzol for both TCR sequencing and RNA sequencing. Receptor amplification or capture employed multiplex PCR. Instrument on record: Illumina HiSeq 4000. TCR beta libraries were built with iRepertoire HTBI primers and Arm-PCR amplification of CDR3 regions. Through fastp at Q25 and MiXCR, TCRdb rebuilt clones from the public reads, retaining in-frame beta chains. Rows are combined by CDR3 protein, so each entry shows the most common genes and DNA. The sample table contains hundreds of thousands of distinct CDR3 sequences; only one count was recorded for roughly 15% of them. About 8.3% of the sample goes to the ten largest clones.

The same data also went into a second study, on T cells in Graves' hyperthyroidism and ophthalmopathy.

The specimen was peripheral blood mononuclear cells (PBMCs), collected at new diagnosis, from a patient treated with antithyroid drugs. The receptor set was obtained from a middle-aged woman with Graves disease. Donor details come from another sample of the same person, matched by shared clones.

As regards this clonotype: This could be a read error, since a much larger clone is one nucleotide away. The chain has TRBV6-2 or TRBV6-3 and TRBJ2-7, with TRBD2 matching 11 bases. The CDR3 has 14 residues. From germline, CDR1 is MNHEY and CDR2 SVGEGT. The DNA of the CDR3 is TGTGCCAGCAGTAGACTAGCGGGATCCTACGAGCAGTGCTTC. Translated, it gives CASSRLAGSYEQCF.

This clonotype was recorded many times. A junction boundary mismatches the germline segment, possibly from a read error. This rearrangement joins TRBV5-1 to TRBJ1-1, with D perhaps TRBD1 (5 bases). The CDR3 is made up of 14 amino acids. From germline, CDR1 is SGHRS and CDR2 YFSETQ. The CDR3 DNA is TGTGCCAGCAGCCCTCAGGGAGGGAACACTGAAGCTTTCTTT. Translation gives CASSPQGGNTEAFF.

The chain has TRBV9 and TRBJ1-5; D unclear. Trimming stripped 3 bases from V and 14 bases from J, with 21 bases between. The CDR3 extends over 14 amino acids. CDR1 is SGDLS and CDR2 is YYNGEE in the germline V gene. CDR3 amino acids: CASSAEPSTSLKHF. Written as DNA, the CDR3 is TGTGCCAGCAGCGCAGAACCCTCTACCTCATTGAAGCATTTT. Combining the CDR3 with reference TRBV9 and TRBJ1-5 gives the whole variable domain DSGVTQTPKHLITATGQRVTLRCSPRSGDLSVYWYQQSLDQGLQFLIQYYNGEERAKGNILERFSAQQFPDLHSELNLSSLELGDSALYFCASSAEPSTSLKHFGDGTRLSIL.

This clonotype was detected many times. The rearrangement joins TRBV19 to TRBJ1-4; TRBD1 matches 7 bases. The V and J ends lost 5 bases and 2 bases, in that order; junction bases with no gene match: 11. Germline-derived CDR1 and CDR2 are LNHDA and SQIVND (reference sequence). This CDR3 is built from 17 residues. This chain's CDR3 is CASSLGRTGYTNEKLFF. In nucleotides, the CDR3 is TGTGCCAGTAGTCTCGGTCGGACAGGCTATACTAATGAAAAACTGTTTTTT. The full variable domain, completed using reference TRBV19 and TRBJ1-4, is DGGITQSPKYLFRKEGQNVTLSCEQNLNHDAMYWYRQDPGQGLRLIYYSQIVNDFQKGDIAEGYSVSREKKESFPLTVTSAQKNPTAFYLCASSLGRTGYTNEKLFFGSGTQLSVL.

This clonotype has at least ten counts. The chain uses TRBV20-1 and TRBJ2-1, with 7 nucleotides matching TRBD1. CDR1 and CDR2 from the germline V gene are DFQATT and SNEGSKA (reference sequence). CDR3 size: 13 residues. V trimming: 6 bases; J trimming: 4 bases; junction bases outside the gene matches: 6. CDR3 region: CSARDRLYNEQFF. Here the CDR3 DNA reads TGCAGTGCCCGGGACAGACTATACAATGAGCAGTTCTTC.

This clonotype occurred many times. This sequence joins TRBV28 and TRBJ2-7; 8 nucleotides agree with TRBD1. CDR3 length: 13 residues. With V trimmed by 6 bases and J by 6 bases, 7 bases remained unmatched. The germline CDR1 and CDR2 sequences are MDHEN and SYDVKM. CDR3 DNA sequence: TGTGCCAGCAGGCCGGGACAGGACCTCGAGCAGTACTTC. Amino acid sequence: CASRPGQDLEQYF.

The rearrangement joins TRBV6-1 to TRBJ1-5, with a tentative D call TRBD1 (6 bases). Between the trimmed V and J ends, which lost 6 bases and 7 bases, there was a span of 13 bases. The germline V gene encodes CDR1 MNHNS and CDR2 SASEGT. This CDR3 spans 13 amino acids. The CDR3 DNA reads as TGTGCCAGCAGGAGTACAGGGCGGCAGCCCCAGCATTTT. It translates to CASRSTGRQPQHF.

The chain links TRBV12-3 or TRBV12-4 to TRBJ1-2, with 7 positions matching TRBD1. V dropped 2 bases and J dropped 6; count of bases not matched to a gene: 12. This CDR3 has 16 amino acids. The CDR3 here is CASSLSPGGIMDGYTF. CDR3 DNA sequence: TGTGCCAGCAGTTTATCGCCAGGGGGTATTATGGATGGCTACACCTTC.

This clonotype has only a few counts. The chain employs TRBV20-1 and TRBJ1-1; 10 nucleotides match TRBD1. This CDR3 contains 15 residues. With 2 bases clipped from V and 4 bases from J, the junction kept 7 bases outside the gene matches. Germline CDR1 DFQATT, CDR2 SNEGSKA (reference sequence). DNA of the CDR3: TGCAGTGCTAGAATAACAGGGACAGGGGCCACTGAAGCTTTCTTT. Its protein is CSARITGTGATEAFF.

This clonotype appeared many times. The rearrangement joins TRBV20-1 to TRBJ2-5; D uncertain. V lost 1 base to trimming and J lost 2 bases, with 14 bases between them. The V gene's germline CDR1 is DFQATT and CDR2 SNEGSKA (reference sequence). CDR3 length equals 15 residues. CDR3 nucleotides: TGCAGTGCTAGAGTGATTGGGCTAACTCAAGAGACCCAGTACTTC. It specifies CSARVIGLTQETQYF.

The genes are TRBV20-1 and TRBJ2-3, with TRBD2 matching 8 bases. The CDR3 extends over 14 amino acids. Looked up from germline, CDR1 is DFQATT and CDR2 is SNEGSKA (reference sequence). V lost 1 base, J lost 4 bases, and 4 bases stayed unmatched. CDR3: CSARGTSSADTQYF. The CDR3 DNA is TGCAGTGCTAGAGGGACTAGCAGCGCAGATACGCAGTATTTT.

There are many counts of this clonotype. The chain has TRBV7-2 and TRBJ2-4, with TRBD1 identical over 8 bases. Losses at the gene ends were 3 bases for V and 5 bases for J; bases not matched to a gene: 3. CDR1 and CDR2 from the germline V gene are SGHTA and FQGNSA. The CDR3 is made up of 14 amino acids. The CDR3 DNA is TGTGCCAGCAGCTTTTCCAGGGGGCAAAACATTCAGTACTTC. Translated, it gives CASSFSRGQNIQYF.

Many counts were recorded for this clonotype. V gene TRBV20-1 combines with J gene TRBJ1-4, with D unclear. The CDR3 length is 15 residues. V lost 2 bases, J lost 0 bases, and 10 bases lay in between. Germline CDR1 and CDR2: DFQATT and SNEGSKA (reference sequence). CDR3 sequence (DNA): TGCAGTGCTAGATCCAGGACCACAACTAATGAAAAACTGTTTTTT. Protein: CSARSRTTTNEKLFF.

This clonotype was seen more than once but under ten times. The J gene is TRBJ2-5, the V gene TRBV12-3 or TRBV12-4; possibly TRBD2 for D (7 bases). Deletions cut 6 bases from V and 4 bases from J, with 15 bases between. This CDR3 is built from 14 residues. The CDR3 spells CASSHGRGPETQYF. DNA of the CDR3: TGTGCCAGCAGCCATGGGCGGGGGCCAGAGACCCAGTACTTC.

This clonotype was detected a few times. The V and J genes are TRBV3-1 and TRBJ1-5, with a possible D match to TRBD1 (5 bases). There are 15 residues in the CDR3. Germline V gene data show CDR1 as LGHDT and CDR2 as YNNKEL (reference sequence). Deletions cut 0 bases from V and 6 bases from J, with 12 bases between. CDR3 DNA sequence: TGTGCCAGCAGCCAAGATTTGGGAAGGGGTCAGCCCCAGCATTTT. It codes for CASSQDLGRGQPQHF.

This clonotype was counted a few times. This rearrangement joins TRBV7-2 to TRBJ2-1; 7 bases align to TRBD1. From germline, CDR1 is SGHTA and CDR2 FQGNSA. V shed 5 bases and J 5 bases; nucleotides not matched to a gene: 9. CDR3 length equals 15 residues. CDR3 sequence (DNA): TGTGCCAGCAGCCCAAGGACAGGTAAAGACAATGAGCAGTTCTTC. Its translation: CASSPRTGKDNEQFF.

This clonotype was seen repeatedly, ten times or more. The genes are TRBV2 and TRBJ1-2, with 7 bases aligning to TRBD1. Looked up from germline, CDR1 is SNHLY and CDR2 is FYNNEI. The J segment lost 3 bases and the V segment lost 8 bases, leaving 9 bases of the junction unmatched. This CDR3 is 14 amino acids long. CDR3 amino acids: CASPHRGGDYGYTF. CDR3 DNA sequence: TGTGCCAGCCCCCACAGGGGAGGCGACTATGGCTACACCTTC.

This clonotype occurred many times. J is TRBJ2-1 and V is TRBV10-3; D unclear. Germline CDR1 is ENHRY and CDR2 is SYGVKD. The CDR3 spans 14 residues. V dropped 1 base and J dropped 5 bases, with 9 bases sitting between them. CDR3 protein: CAISELRGHNEQFF. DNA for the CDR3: TGTGCCATCAGTGAGTTGCGCGGCCACAATGAGCAGTTCTTC.

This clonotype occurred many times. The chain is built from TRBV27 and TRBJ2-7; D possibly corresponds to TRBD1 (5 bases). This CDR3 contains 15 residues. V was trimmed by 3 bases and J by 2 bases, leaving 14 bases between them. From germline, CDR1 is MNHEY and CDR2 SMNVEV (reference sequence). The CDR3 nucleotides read TGTGCCAGCAGTTTGGGGCGGACCCACGCCTACGAGCAGTACTTC. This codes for CASSLGRTHAYEQYF.

CDR3 sequence reads: CASSSQGGTGGRGYTF. CDR3 DNA sequence: TGTGCCAGCAGTTCTCAAGGGGGAACAGGGGGCAGGGGCTACACCTTC. This rearrangement joins TRBV12-3 or TRBV12-4 to TRBJ1-2; 9 bases line up with TRBD1. This CDR3 has 16 residues. V was pared by 4 bases and J by 8 bases, with 14 bases of the junction left unmatched.

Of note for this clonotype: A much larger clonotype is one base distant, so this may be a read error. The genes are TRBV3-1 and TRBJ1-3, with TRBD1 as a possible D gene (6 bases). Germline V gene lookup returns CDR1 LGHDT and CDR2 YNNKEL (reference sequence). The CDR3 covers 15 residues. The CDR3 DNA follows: TGTGCCAGCAGCCAAGATTGGACAGTGGGAGACACCATGTATTTT. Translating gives CASSQDWTVGDTMYF. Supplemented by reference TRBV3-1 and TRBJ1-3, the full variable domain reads DTAVSQTPKYLVTQMGNDKSIKCEQNLGHDTMYWYKQDSKKFLKIMFSYNNKELIINETVPNRFSPKSPDKAHLNLHINSLELGDSAVYFCASSQDWTVGDTMYFGEGSWLTVV.

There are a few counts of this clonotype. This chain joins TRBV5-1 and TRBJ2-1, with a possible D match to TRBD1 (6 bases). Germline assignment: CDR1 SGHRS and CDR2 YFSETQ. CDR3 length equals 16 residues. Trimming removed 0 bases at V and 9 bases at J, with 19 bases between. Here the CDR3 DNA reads TGCGCCAGCAGCTTGGAAGGGGGTCGGTCCCGTGGTGAGCAGTTCTTC. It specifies CASSLEGGRSRGEQFF.

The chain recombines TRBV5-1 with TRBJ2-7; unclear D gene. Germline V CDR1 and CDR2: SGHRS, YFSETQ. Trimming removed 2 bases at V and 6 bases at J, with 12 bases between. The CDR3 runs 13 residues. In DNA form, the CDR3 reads TGCGCCAGCAGCTTAACTCACCGCTCCGAGCAGTACTTC. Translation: CASSLTHRSEQYF.

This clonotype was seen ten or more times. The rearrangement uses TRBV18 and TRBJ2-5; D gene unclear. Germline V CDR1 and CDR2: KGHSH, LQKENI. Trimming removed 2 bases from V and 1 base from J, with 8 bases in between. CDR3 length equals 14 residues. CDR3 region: CASSPSVLQETQYF. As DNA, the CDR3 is TGTGCCAGCTCACCATCGGTACTCCAAGAGACCCAGTACTTC. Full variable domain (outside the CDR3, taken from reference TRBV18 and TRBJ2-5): NAGVMQNPRHLVRRRGQEARLRCSPMKGHSHVYWYRQLPEEGLKFMVYLQKENIIDESGMPKERFSAEFPKEGPSILRIQQVVRGDSAAYFCASSPSVLQETQYFGPGTRLLVL.